These T cell receptor beta chains were read from a single sample in a study of blood T cell repertoires in COVID-19. Profiling relied on immunoSEQ multiplex PCR, and the TCRdb table lists in-frame clones only, not all of them. The data hold roughly 350,000 clones, with 80% to 90% observed a single time. Specimen: peripheral blood. The receptors originated from a woman between 25 and 40 years old with COVID-19, enrolled during active disease. Each CDR3 is given with its conserved first and last residue. A D gene is named only where the DNA matches it firmly. Some rows have no size entry. The others give once, few or many, or a class for an expanded clone.

TRBV28	-	TRBJ2-3	TRBD2	TGTGCCAGCAGTCTCATTTCGGGACTAGCGAGACGAAATACGCAGTATTTT	CASSLISGLARRNTQYF
TRBV6-6	-	TRBJ2-1	-	TGTGCCAGCGGACCCGGAGGGTTGGTTAATGAGCAGTTCTTC	CASGPGGLVNEQFF
TRBV12-3/TRBV12-4	-	TRBJ1-2	-	TGTGCCAGCAACACCCCCAACTATGGCTACACCTTC	CASNTPNYGYTF
TRBV28	-	TRBJ2-5	-	TGTGCCAGCAGTTTATTAGGAGGGGCGGAGACCCAGTACTTC	CASSLLGGAETQYF
TRBV4-1	-	TRBJ2-3	TRBD1	TGCGCCAGCAGCCAAGTCGGGACAGGGTCGTCCACAGATACGCAGTATTTT	CASSQVGTGSSTDTQYF
TRBV30	-	TRBJ1-4	TRBD1	TGTGCCTGGAGTGTGGGGACAGGGGGAAATGAAAAACTGTTTTTT	CAWSVGTGGNEKLFF
TRBV6-5	-	TRBJ2-7	-	TGTGCCAGCAGTTACGTGATTGGCGGATCCTACGAGCAGTACTTC	CASSYVIGGSYEQYF
TRBV6-5	-	TRBJ2-7	-	TGTGCCAGCAGTTACAGCAGGACAACGGACGAGCAGTACTTC	CASSYSRTTDEQYF
TRBV19	-	TRBJ2-5	-	TGTGCCAGTAGTATAAGGAAAGGGAGGGAGACCCAGTACTTC	CASSIRKGRETQYF
TRBV6-5	-	TRBJ1-2	-	TGTGCCAGCAGTTACGGGGCAGGGGACTATGGCTACACCTTC	CASSYGAGDYGYTF
TRBV5-6	-	TRBJ1-4	TRBD1	TGTGCCAGCAGCTTGGTAACAGGGGAATTCGAAAAACTGTTTTTT	CASSLVTGEFEKLFF
TRBV28	-	TRBJ1-1	-	TGTGCCGCCAGGAGTACAGGGAACACTGAAGCTTTCTTT	CAARSTGNTEAFF
TRBV10-2	-	TRBJ2-7	TRBD2	TGCGCCAGCAGTGGACTAGCCCCCTACGAGCAGTACTTC	CASSGLAPYEQYF
TRBV9	-	TRBJ2-3	TRBD1	TGTGCCAGCAGCGCGACGACAGGGGGAGGCACAGATACGCAGTATTTT	CASSATTGGGTDTQYF
TRBV2	-	TRBJ2-3	TRBD2	TGTGCCAGCAGTGAAAGGATAGCGGGAGAAGCAGATACGCAGTATTTT	CASSERIAGEADTQYF
TRBV7-8	-	TRBJ1-1	TRBD1	TGTGCCACGAGACGTGACAGGGTGTTGGGGACTGAAGCTTTCTTT	CATRRDRVLGTEAFF
TRBV11-2	-	TRBJ1-4	-	TGTGCCAGCAGCCGCTCGGGGGGGGCCAATGAAAAACTGTTTTTT	CASSRSGGANEKLFF
TRBV7-3	-	TRBJ2-3	TRBD2	TGTGCCAGCAGCTTAACAGAGGGACTAGCGGGCACAGATACGCAGTATTTT	CASSLTEGLAGTDTQYF
TRBV5-1	-	TRBJ2-7	TRBD2	TGCGCCAGCAGCCTCGGGACTAGCGGGAGACACGAGCAGTACTTC	CASSLGTSGRHEQYF
TRBV5-8	-	TRBJ1-4	-	TGTGCCAGCAGCTTGGATCTGGCAGGGGTTAATGAAAAACTGTTTTTT	CASSLDLAGVNEKLFF
TRBV7-5	-	TRBJ2-4	-	TGTGCCAGAAGCCTTTTACCAGGGGGCGCAGCCAAAAACATTCAGTACTTC	CARSLLPGGAAKNIQYF
TRBV5-8	-	TRBJ2-3	TRBD1	TGTGCCAGCGGACAGGGCACAGATACGCAGTATTTT	CASGQGTDTQYF
TRBV2	few	TRBJ1-3	-	TGTGCCAGCAGTGATGGGAGTCCGAGCTCTGGAAACACCATATATTTT	CASSDGSPSSGNTIYF
TRBV24-1	-	TRBJ2-5	-	TGTGCCACCAGTGATCCGGACAGACAAGAGACCCAGTACTTC	CATSDPDRQETQYF
TRBV7-6	-	TRBJ2-7	-	TGTGCCAGCAGCTTAGCGGTGGCGTCAAGGGGCTACGAGCAGTACTTC	CASSLAVASRGYEQYF
TRBV27	few	TRBJ1-5	-	TGTGCCAGCAGCCCGACAATGAGCAATCAGCCCCAGCATTTT	CASSPTMSNQPQHF
TRBV7-3	-	TRBJ2-1	TRBD2	TGTGCCAGCAGCCGGGACTACTCTAACAATGAGCAGTTCTTC	CASSRDYSNNEQFF
TRBV2	-	TRBJ1-2	-	TGTGCCAGCAGTGAAGAGCATAAGGGGGTTTATGGCTACACCTTC	CASSEEHKGVYGYTF
TRBV6-6	few	TRBJ2-2	TRBD1	TGTGCCAGCAGCAGTCCGCGACAGGGCCTCACCGGGGAGCTGTTTTTT	CASSSPRQGLTGELFF
TRBV16	-	TRBJ2-7	TRBD1	TGTGCCAGCAGCCAAGGGGACAGGGGGTACGAGCAGTACTTC	CASSQGDRGYEQYF
TRBV7-2	-	TRBJ2-5	-	TGTGCCAGCAGCTTCTCTGGGACAACGGAGACCCAGTACTTC	CASSFSGTTETQYF
TRBV29-1	-	TRBJ1-2	-	TGCAGCGCCGCCCAGGGGCAGAACTATGGCTACACCTTC	CSAAQGQNYGYTF
TRBV2	-	TRBJ1-2	-	TGTGCCAGCAGCCAGCGGGACGGATGGTATGGCTACACCTTC	CASSQRDGWYGYTF
TRBV3-1/TRBV3-2	-	TRBJ2-5	TRBD1	TGTGCCAGCAGCCAGGACAGGGGCCAAGAGACCCAGTACTTC	CASSQDRGQETQYF
TRBV2	-	TRBJ1-2	-	TGTGCCAGCAGTACCGGGACTTCGAGAGGCTACACCTTC	CASSTGTSRGYTF
TRBV6-5	-	TRBJ2-1	-	TGTGCCTCGGGCAGGGTACGCAATGAGCAGTTCTTC	CASGRVRNEQFF
TRBV5-5	-	TRBJ2-7	-	TGTGCCAGCAGCTTGGGACGACAGGACCTCTTCTACGAGCAGTACTTC	CASSLGRQDLFYEQYF
TRBV28	-	TRBJ2-7	TRBD1	TGTGCCAGCAGTGCGCCGGGACAGGGGGCAATTCAATTCTACGAGCAGTACTTC	CASSAPGQGAIQFYEQYF
TRBV28	-	TRBJ2-7	-	TGTGCCAGCAGTTTCGCACCGGGACTCCGCGAGCAGTACTTC	CASSFAPGLREQYF
TRBV7-3	-	TRBJ2-2	TRBD1	TGTGCCAGCAGCTCCTACAGGGGGCCCGGCGGGGAGCTGTTTTTT	CASSSYRGPGGELFF
TRBV29-1	-	TRBJ2-7	-	TGCAGCGCTGGGCCGGGAGCGGTCGAGCAGTACTTC	CSAGPGAVEQYF
TRBV2	-	TRBJ2-7	TRBD1	TGTGTCACAGCCCGCCAGGGGGTCCCCTCCGAGCAGTACTTC	CVTARQGVPSEQYF
TRBV18	-	TRBJ2-5	-	TGTGCCAGCTCACCAGGAGGGAAAGAGACCCAGTACTTC	CASSPGGKETQYF
TRBV10-3	-	TRBJ2-2	-	TGTGCCATCAATAGCGGCACCGGGGAGCTGTTTTTT	CAINSGTGELFF
TRBV19	-	TRBJ1-2	TRBD1	TGTGCCAGTAGTATGGGACAGGAGGATGGCTACACCTTC	CASSMGQEDGYTF
TRBV29-1	-	TRBJ2-5	TRBD1	TGCAGCGTTGAACAGACAGGGCGGGAGACCCAGTACTTC	CSVEQTGRETQYF